A selection of T cell receptor beta chains follows, all from one sample in a study of blood T cell repertoires in COVID-19. The table came from immunoSEQ multiplex PCR; TCRdb's copy has only in-frame clones and leaves some out. The sample carries 62,000 or so clones, roughly 78% recorded once. The source material was peripheral blood. The source of these receptors is a man between 60 and 75 years old with COVID-19, enrolled during active disease. The CDR3 runs from the conserved cysteine through the conserved F or W. Each record gives: D gene, clone size, V gene, J gene, CDR3 protein, CDR3 DNA. D genes are given only for firm matches. The size field is filled for only some rows; it gives once, few, many or a size class.

>-|-|TRBV2|TRBJ1-1
CASSQRGRGPEAFF
TGTGCCAGCAGTCAAAGGGGTAGGGGTCCTGAAGCTTTCTTT
>-|-|TRBV4-1|TRBJ2-3
CASSQDSDYYTDTQYF
TGCGCCAGCAGCCAAGATTCGGACTATTACACAGATACGCAGTATTTT
>-|once|TRBV6-5|TRBJ1-1
CASRVEGNTEAFF
TGTGCCAGCAGGGTGGAGGGGAACACTGAAGCTTTCTTT
>TRBD2|-|TRBV3-1/TRBV3-2|TRBJ2-2
CASSQTASGTRTGELFF
TGTGCCAGCAGCCAGACGGCTAGCGGGACGAGGACCGGGGAGCTGTTTTTT
>TRBD2|once|TRBV14|TRBJ2-5
CASSQAGGQETQYF
TGTGCCAGCAGCCAAGCGGGAGGGCAAGAGACCCAGTACTTC
>-|-|TRBV9|TRBJ2-2
CASSVAVAGELFF
TGTGCCAGCAGCGTAGCTGTAGCCGGGGAGCTGTTTTTT
>TRBD1|-|TRBV9|TRBJ1-2
CASSTTGGEAYGYTF
TGTGCCAGCAGCACCACAGGGGGAGAGGCCTATGGCTACACCTTC
>-|-|TRBV2|TRBJ1-4
CASRSQAVNEKLFF
TGTGCCAGCAGGTCACAGGCGGTCAATGAAAAACTGTTTTTT
>-|once|TRBV4-2|TRBJ2-1
CASSQARANSYNEQFF
TGTGCCAGCAGCCAAGCGAGGGCAAACTCCTACAATGAGCAGTTCTTC
>TRBD1|once|TRBV5-1|TRBJ2-2
CASSFMTGGNTGELFF
TGCGCCAGCAGCTTTATGACAGGGGGAAACACCGGGGAGCTGTTTTTT
>-|-|TRBV9|TRBJ1-5
CASSVESSNQPQHF
TGTGCCAGCAGCGTAGAGAGTAGCAATCAGCCCCAGCATTTT
>-|few|TRBV1|TRBJ2-7
CTSSQDLGLATCEQYF
TGCACCAGCAGCCAAGATCTGGGACTAGCAACGTGCGAGCAGTACTTC
>TRBD2|-|TRBV30|TRBJ2-2
CAWGRGGDTGELFF
TGTGCCTGGGGGCGGGGAGGGGACACCGGGGAGCTGTTTTTT
>TRBD1|-|TRBV4-1|TRBJ1-2
CASSQGDRGYYGYTF
TGCGCCAGCAGCCAAGGAGACAGGGGGTACTATGGCTACACCTTC
>-|-|TRBV12-3/TRBV12-4|TRBJ1-1
CASSISRGEAFF
TGTGCCAGCAGCATTTCCAGGGGAGAGGCTTTCTTT
>-|-|TRBV6-5|TRBJ2-2
CASRGASANTGELFF
TGTGCCAGCAGGGGGGCCAGCGCGAACACCGGGGAGCTGTTTTTT
>-|-|TRBV19|TRBJ2-7
CASSPRNSGVDEQYF
TGTGCCAGTAGTCCCCGGAACTCGGGGGTCGACGAGCAGTACTTC
>-|-|TRBV5-5|TRBJ1-6
CASSLGPQNSPLHF
TGTGCCAGCAGCTTGGGTCCCCAAAATTCACCCCTCCACTTT
>TRBD2|few|TRBV14|TRBJ2-7
CASSKGLAATYEQYF
TGTGCCAGCAGCAAGGGACTAGCGGCAACCTACGAGCAGTACTTC
>TRBD1|-|TRBV11-3|TRBJ1-4
CASSLNGQGGEKLFF
TGTGCCAGCAGCCTAAATGGACAGGGCGGTGAAAAACTGTTTTTT
>-|once|TRBV18|TRBJ1-1
CASSPNLDSDTEAFF
TGTGCCAGCTCACCAAATCTAGACAGTGACACTGAAGCTTTCTTT
>TRBD1|-|TRBV2|TRBJ1-5
CASRKGTGIEQPQHF
TGTGCCAGCAGGAAGGGGACAGGGATTGAGCAGCCCCAGCATTTT
>-|many|TRBV14|TRBJ1-2
CASSPYTGTRTNYGYTF
TGTGCCAGCAGCCCCTATACAGGGACGAGGACTAACTATGGCTACACCTTC
>TRBD1|-|TRBV18|TRBJ1-4
CASSLRGQVNEKLFF
TGTGCCAGCTCTCTCAGGGGGCAGGTTAATGAAAAACTGTTTTTT
>TRBD2|-|TRBV5-4|TRBJ2-2
CASSSRLAGYDGELFF
TGTGCCAGCAGCTCCCGACTAGCGGGATACGACGGGGAGCTGTTTTTT
>TRBD1|-|TRBV5-4|TRBJ1-2
CASSLQGLANYGYTF
TGTGCCAGCAGCCTACAGGGGCTCGCCAACTATGGCTACACCTTC
>TRBD2|-|TRBV11-2|TRBJ2-5
CASSLVGTRGGETQYF
TGTGCCAGCAGCTTAGTCGGGACTAGGGGTGGGGAGACCCAGTACTTC
>-|-|TRBV11-1|TRBJ2-7
CASSFSGSHEQYF
TGTGCCAGCAGCTTTTCAGGGTCCCACGAGCAGTACTTC
>TRBD1|-|TRBV11-3|TRBJ1-1
CASSQTGGTFEAFF
TGTGCCAGCAGCCAGACAGGGGGGACCTTTGAAGCTTTCTTT
>-|-|TRBV24-1|TRBJ2-4
CATSDGDHSSGIQYF
TGTGCCACCAGCGACGGGGACCATAGTAGCGGCATTCAGTACTTC
>TRBD2|-|TRBV2|TRBJ2-1
CASRDWRLATSSYNEQFF
TGTGCCAGCCGGGATTGGAGACTAGCTACTAGCTCCTACAATGAGCAGTTCTTC
>-|-|TRBV18|TRBJ2-1
CASSPGAGVYNEQFF
TGTGCCAGCTCCCCAGGGGCGGGGGTCTACAATGAGCAGTTCTTC
>-|-|TRBV6-2/TRBV6-3|TRBJ1-6
CASSYLGAVSPLHF
TGTGCCAGCAGTTATTTGGGGGCGGTATCACCCCTCCACTTT
>TRBD2|-|TRBV2|TRBJ2-3
CASSEGLAGAADTQYF
TGTGCCAGCAGTGAAGGACTAGCGGGAGCTGCAGATACGCAGTATTTT
>TRBD1|-|TRBV18|TRBJ2-7
CASSPETGEGYEQYF
TGTGCCAGCTCACCAGAGACAGGGGAAGGCTACGAGCAGTACTTC
>-|-|TRBV5-1|TRBJ2-2
CASSLAGGELFF
TGCGCCAGCAGCTTAGCTGGTGGGGAGCTGTTTTTT
>-|-|TRBV9|TRBJ1-6
CASSVAWTNSPLHF
TGTGCCAGCAGCGTAGCTTGGACAAATTCACCCCTCCACTTT
>-|-|TRBV6-5|TRBJ2-3
CASSLPGSDTQYF
TGTGCCAGCAGTTTACCAGGGTCAGATACGCAGTATTTT
>TRBD2|-|TRBV7-9|TRBJ2-3
CASSLGLAGGTDTQYF
TGTGCCAGCAGCTTAGGACTAGCGGGGGGAACAGATACGCAGTATTTT
>TRBD1|-|TRBV20-1|TRBJ1-5
CSASLDRGWQPQHF
TGCAGTGCTAGTCTTGACAGGGGGTGGCAGCCCCAGCATTTT
>-|once|TRBV2|TRBJ2-5
CASNRLTKETQYF
TGTGCCAGCAACAGGCTGACGAAAGAGACCCAGTACTTC